The 2 T cell receptor beta chains reported below all come from one sample, sequenced in a study of blood T cell repertoires in COVID-19 (dated by TCRdb to the early 2020s). Libraries came from the immunoSEQ multiplex PCR assay. TCRdb's version of the immuneACCESS table is confined to in-frame rearrangements and falls short of the full clone set. An unresolved V gene accounts for under half of the shortfall where checked; the remainder is of unknown origin. In all, the sample holds roughly 170,000 clones, and approximately 80% of those were seen once. The ten largest clones take up 17% of the sample. Sequencing used PBMCs or T cells enriched from blood (not recorded which). These receptors came from a woman aged 45 to 65 who had recovered from COVID-19.

This chain uses TRBV6-5 with TRBJ1-3; D is undetermined. In germline, CDR1 is MNHEY, CDR2 SVGAGI. The CDR3 totals 16 residues. The V end lost 2 bases, the J end lost 0 bases, and 11 bases lay between the germline ends. As DNA, the CDR3 is TGTGCCAGCAGTTACGGGAGGACTTACTCTGGAAACACCATATATTTT. Its protein is CASSYGRTYSGNTIYF.

The chain uses TRBV14 and TRBJ2-7; the D gene is possibly TRBD1 (6 bases). The CDR3 extends over 16 amino acids. CDR1 and CDR2 (germline): SGHDN, FVKESK. V lost 0 bases and J lost 5, with 17 bases in between. Here the CDR3 reads CASSQDQRGSGDEQYF. The DNA of the CDR3 is TGTGCCAGCAGCCAAGACCAAAGGGGGTCTGGCGACGAGCAGTACTTC.